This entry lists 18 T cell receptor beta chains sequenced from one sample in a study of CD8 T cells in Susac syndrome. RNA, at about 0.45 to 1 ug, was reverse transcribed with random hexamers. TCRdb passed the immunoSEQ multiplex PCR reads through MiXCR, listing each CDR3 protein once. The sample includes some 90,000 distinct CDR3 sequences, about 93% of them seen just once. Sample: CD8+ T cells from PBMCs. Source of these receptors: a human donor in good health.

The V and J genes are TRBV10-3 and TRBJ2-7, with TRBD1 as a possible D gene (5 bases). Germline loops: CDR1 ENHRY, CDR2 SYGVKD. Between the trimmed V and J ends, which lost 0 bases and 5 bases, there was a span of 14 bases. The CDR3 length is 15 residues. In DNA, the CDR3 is TGTGCCATCAGTGAGTCGATGGGGCAGTCACACGAGCAGTACTTC. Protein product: CAISESMGQSHEQYF.

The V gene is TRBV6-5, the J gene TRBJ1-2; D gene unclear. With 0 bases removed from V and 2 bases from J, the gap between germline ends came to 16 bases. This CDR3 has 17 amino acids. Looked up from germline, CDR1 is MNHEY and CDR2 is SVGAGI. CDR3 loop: CASSYSLGGDANYGYTF. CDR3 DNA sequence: TGTGCCAGCAGTTACTCATTGGGCGGGGATGCCAACTATGGCTACACCTTC.

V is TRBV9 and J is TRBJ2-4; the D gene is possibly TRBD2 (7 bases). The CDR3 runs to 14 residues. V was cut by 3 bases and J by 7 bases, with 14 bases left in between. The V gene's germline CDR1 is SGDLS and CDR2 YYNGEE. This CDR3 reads CASSGGGGGNIQYF. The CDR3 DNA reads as TGTGCCAGCAGCGGAGGGGGAGGGGGGAACATTCAGTACTTC.

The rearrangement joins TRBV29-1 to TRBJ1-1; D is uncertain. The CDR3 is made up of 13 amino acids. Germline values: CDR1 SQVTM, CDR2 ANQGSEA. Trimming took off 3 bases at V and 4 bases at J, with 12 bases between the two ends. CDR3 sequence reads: CSVEGYGLTEAFF. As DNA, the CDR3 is TGCAGCGTTGAGGGGTACGGACTCACTGAAGCTTTCTTT.

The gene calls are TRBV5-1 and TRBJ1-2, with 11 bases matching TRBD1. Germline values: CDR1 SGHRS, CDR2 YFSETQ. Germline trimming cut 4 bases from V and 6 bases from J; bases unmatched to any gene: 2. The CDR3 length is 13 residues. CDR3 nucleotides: TGCGCCAGCAGCGCGGGACAGGGGGATGGCTACACCTTC. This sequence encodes CASSAGQGDGYTF.

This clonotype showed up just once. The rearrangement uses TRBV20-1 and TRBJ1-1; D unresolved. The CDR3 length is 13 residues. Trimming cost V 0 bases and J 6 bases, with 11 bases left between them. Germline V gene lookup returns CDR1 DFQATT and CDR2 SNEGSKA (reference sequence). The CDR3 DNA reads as TGCAGTGCTAGAGATCAGGAGAAAGCTGAAGCTTTCTTT. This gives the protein CSARDQEKAEAFF.

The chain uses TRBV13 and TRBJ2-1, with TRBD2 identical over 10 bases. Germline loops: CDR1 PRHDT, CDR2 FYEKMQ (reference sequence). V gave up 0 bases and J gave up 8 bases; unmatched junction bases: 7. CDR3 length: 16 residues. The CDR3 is CASSLGRASGGHEQFF. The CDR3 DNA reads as TGTGCCAGCAGCTTAGGCCGGGCTAGCGGGGGTCATGAGCAGTTCTTC.

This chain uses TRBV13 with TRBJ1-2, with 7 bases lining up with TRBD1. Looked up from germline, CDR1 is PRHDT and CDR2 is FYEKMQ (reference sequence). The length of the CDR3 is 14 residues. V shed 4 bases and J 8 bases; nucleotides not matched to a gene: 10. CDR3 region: CASSSYRGSSGYTF. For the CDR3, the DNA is TGTGCCAGCAGCTCATACAGGGGATCGAGCGGCTACACCTTC.

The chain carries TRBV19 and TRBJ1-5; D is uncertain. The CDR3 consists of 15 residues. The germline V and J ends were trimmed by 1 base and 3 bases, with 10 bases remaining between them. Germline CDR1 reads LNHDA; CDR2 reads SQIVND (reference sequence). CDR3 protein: CASSIGVGNNQPQHF. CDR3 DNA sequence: TGTGCCAGTAGTATAGGGGTAGGGAACAATCAGCCCCAGCATTTT.

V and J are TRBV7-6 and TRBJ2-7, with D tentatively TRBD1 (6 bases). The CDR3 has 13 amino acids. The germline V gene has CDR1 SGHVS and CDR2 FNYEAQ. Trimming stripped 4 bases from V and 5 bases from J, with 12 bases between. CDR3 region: CASSSQGSHEQYF. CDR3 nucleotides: TGTGCCAGCAGCTCACAGGGATCCCACGAGCAGTACTTC.

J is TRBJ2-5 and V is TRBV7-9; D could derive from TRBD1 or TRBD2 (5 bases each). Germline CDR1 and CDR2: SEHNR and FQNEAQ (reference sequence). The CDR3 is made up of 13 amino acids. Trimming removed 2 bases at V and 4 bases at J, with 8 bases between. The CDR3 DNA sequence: TGTGCCAGCAGCTTATTTGGGGGAGAGACCCAGTACTTC. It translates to CASSLFGGETQYF.

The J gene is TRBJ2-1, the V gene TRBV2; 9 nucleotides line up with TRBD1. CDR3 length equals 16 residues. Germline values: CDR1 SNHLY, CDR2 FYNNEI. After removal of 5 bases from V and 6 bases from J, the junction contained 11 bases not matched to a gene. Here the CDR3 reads CASSFLPGQGLNEQFF. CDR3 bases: TGTGCCAGCAGTTTCCTACCGGGACAGGGTCTCAATGAGCAGTTCTTC. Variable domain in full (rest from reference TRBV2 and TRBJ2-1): EPEVTQTPSHQVTQMGQEVILRCVPISNHLYFYWYRQILGQKVEFLVSFYNNEISEKSEIFDDQFSVERPDGSNFTLKIRSTKLEDSAMYFCASSFLPGQGLNEQFFGPGTRLTVL.

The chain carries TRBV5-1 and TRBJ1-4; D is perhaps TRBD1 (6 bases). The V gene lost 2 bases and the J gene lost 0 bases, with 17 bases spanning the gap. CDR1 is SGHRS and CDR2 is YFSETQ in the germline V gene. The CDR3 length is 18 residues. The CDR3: CASSLQGQDFATNEKLFF. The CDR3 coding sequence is TGCGCCAGCAGCTTACAGGGCCAAGATTTCGCAACTAATGAAAAACTGTTTTTT.

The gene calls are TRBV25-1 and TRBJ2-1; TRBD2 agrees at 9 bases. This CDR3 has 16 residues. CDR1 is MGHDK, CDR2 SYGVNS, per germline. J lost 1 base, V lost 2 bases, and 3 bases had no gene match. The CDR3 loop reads CASSEIAGASYNEQFF. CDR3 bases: TGTGCCAGCAGTGAAATAGCGGGGGCTTCCTACAATGAGCAGTTCTTC.

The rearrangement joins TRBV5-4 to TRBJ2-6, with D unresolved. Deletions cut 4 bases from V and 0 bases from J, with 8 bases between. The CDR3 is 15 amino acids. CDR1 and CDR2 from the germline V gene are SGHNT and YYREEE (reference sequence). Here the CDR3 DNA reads TGTGCCAGCAGCCCCAACCCCTCTGGGGCCAACGTCCTGACTTTC. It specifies CASSPNPSGANVLTF.

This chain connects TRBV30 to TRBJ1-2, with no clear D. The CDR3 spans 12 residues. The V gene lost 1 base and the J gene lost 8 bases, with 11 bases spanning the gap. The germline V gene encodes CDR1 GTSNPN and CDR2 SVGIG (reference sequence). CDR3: CAWSGVGDGYTF. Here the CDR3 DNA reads TGTGCCTGGAGTGGAGTGGGCGACGGCTACACCTTC. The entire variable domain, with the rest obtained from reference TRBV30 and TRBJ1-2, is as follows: SQTIHQWPATLVQPVGSPLSLECTVEGTSNPNLYWYRQAAGRGLQLLFYSVGIGQISSEVPQNLSASRPQDRQFILSSKKLLLSDSGFYLCAWSGVGDGYTFGSGTRLTVV.

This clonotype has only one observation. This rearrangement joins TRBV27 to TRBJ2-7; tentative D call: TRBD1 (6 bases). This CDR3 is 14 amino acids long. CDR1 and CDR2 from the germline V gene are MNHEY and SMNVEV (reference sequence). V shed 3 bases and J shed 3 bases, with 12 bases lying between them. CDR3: CASSFQGKGYEQYF. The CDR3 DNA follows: TGTGCCAGCAGTTTCCAGGGGAAGGGCTACGAGCAGTACTTC.

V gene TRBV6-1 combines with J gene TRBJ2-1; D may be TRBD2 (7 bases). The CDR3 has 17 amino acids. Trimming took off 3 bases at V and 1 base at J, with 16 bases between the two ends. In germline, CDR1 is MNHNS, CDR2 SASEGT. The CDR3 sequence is CASSEEGGASSYNEQFF. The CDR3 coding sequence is TGTGCCAGCAGTGAGGAGGGGGGGGCTTCGTCCTACAATGAGCAGTTCTTC.